This TCR beta chain was retrieved from a study of shared T cell receptors in the human thymus. Here immunoSEQ multiplex PCR was the method, and the copy in TCRdb shows in-frame clones only, minus some. The sample has 650,000 to 950,000 clones, roughly 88% seen once; the top ten hold roughly 0.01%. The CDR3 is 19 amino acids. Germline V lookup: CDR1 LGHNA, CDR2 YSLEER. J lost 3 bases, V lost 0 bases, and 13 bases had no gene match. The same sample was also studied in work on human thymus T cells. Per that paper: Thymic resections from corrective heart surgery supplied the tissue. Biased V and J segment usage appeared in thymus and peripheral blood.

The rearrangement joins TRBV4-3 to TRBJ1-5, with 8 bases aligning to TRBD1. The TCR comes from a girl in the first two years of life with a congenital heart defect. The sequenced material came from thymocytes. For the CDR3, the DNA is TGCGCCAGCAGCCAAGAGGAAGCGCCAGGGGGCCCCTACAATCAGCCCCAGCATTTT. Its translation is CASSQEEAPGGPYNQPQHF.